These 21 T cell receptor beta chains originate from one sample sequenced in a study of tumor-infiltrating lymphocytes in primary liver carcinoma. The authors took blood RNA from unsorted whole blood and also extracted germline DNA. From approximately 500 ng total RNA, TCR beta cDNA was generated with a primer in the constant region. Libraries covering TCR beta were generated through three nested multiplex PCR rounds (using a slightly modified ARM-PCR). The first two PCR rounds, approximately 10 cycles each, used TRBV1-TRBV30 forward primers and a C-beta reverse primer. TCRdb reprocessed the multiplex PCR reads with MiXCR, giving one entry per CDR3 protein. The profile shows 200,000 or so distinct CDR3 sequences, 65% of them singletons. Sequenced input: peripheral blood. These receptors originate from a woman in her sixties or seventies with primary liver carcinoma and hepatitis B virus infection.

The V and J genes are TRBV20-1 and TRBJ1-1, with D hard to call. With 0 bases removed from V and 1 base from J, the gap between germline ends came to 12 bases. The CDR3 sequence is 15 residues long. Germline loops: CDR1 DFQATT, CDR2 SNEGSKA (reference sequence). The CDR3 here is CSARELGRTNTEAFF. The CDR3 DNA reads as TGCAGTGCTAGAGAGTTGGGGAGGACGAACACTGAAGCTTTCTTT.

Comments on this clonotype: Compared with germline, one end of the junction differs, possibly owing to a read error. This chain joins TRBV6-1 and TRBJ2-7; 8 bases match TRBD2. Germline loops: CDR1 MNHNS, CDR2 SASEGT. The CDR3 is made up of 14 amino acids. CDR3 amino acids: CTSMMKRESYEQYF. As DNA, the CDR3 is TGTACCAGCATGATGAAGCGGGAGTCCTACGAGCAGTACTTC.

About this clonotype: A much larger clone lies one base from this, so it may be a read error. CDR3 sequence reads: CASGQGLAGGAGTQYF. The CDR3 coding sequence is TGTGCTAGTGGTCAAGGACTAGCGGGAGGGGCAGGTACGCAGTATTTT. This sequence joins TRBV12-5 and TRBJ2-3, with TRBD2 matching 15 bases. Germline CDR1 is LGHNT and CDR2 is FRNRAP. The CDR3 consists of 16 residues. After removal of 5 bases from V and 8 bases from J, the junction contained 8 bases not matched to a gene.

There are a few counts of this clonotype. The chain joins TRBV5-1 to TRBJ2-2, with TRBD2 identical over 7 bases. The CDR3 loop spans 16 amino acids. V trimming: 1 base; J trimming: 1 base; junction bases outside the gene matches: 4. Germline V CDR1 and CDR2: SGHRS, YFSETQ. The CDR3 DNA is TGCGCCAGCAGCTTGAGCGGGGTCGAGAACACCGGGGAGCTGTTTTTT. This gives the protein CASSLSGVENTGELFF. The full variable domain, in which reference TRBV5-1 and TRBJ2-2 provide the parts outside the CDR3, is KAGVTQTPRYLIKTRGQQVTLSCSPISGHRSVSWYQQTPGQGLQFLFEYFSETQRNKGNFPGRFSGRQFSNSRSEMNVSTLELGDSALYLCASSLSGVENTGELFFGEGSRLTVL.

This sequence joins TRBV11-2 and TRBJ2-1, with 13 bases fitting TRBD2. The germline V gene has CDR1 SGHAT and CDR2 FQNNGV. Unmatched junction bases numbered 13, after V lost 5 bases and J lost 9 bases. This CDR3 is built from 17 residues. The DNA of the CDR3 is TGTGCCAGCAGCCAGACTAGCGGGAGGCGTCGGGGTGCTGAGCAGTTCTTC. Residues: CASSQTSGRRRGAEQFF. The entire variable domain, with the rest obtained from reference TRBV11-2 and TRBJ2-1, is as follows: EAGVAQSPRYKIIEKRQSVAFWCNPISGHATLYWYQQILGQGPKLLIQFQNNGVVDDSQLPKDRFSAERLKGVDSTLKIQPAKLEDSAVYLCASSQTSGRRRGAEQFFGPGTRLTVL.

This clonotype was recorded many times. The rearrangement joins TRBV6-2 or TRBV6-3 to TRBJ2-5; 7 bases align to TRBD1. The germline V gene encodes CDR1 MNHEY and CDR2 SVGEGT. The CDR3 sequence is 12 residues long. V shed 10 bases, J shed 6 bases, and the junction held 8 bases outside the gene matches. CDR3 protein: CATRQGVKTQYF. The CDR3 bases are TGTGCCACCAGACAGGGTGTAAAGACCCAGTACTTC.

The chain uses TRBV7-9 and TRBJ2-4; D might be TRBD2 (6 bases). Germline V gene lookup returns CDR1 SEHNR and CDR2 FQNEAQ (reference sequence). The CDR3 is 17 residues long. The germline V and J ends were trimmed by 4 bases and 7 bases, with 23 bases remaining between them. The CDR3 here is CASSSATQTSGGNIQYF. CDR3 in DNA: TGTGCCAGCAGCTCTGCGACCCAGACTAGTGGGGGGAACATTCAGTACTTC.

This rearrangement joins TRBV11-2 to TRBJ2-1; D unresolved. This CDR3 spans 17 amino acids. CDR1 is SGHAT and CDR2 is FQNNGV in the germline V gene. Trimming removed 5 bases at V and 4 bases at J, with 21 bases between. In nucleotides, the CDR3 is TGTGCCAGCAGCGTTACCCCATTGAGGAGCTCTTACAATGAGCAGTTCTTC. Protein product: CASSVTPLRSSYNEQFF.

The sample holds many counts of this clonotype. This chain uses TRBV4-1 with TRBJ1-5, with D unclear. The CDR3 consists of 16 residues. CDR1 is MGHRA and CDR2 is YSYEKL in the germline V gene. The germline V and J ends were trimmed by 0 bases and 2 bases, with 11 bases remaining between them. The DNA of the CDR3 is TGCGCCAGCAGCCAAGATTTGAGGCAGGGCAATCAGCCCCAGCATTTT. Its translation: CASSQDLRQGNQPQHF.

This clonotype was detected once. A read error may be the cause here, since a much bigger clone is one base away. V is TRBV10-3 and J is TRBJ2-1; D is possibly TRBD2 (6 bases). The length of the CDR3 is 13 residues. Germline loops: CDR1 ENHRY, CDR2 SYGVKD. The CDR3 nucleotides read TGTGCCATCAGTGCGGGGACTCTCAATGCGCAGTTCTTC. Amino acids: CAISAGTLNAQFF.

About this clonotype itself: This sequence may be a read error, since a much larger clone differs from it by one base. This sequence joins TRBV6-2 or TRBV6-3 and TRBJ2-1, with TRBD1 as a possible D gene (6 bases). This CDR3 region has 16 residues. Germline CDR1 reads MNHEY; CDR2 reads SVGEGT. CDR3 loop: CASKTSVNIRDNEHFF. The CDR3 region has the DNA TGTGCCAGCAAAACTTCGGTGAACATCCGGGACAATGAGCATTTCTTC.

Remarks on this clonotype: Its ends do not fully match the called genes, so a read error is possible. The chain is built from TRBV6-6 and TRBJ1-5, with a tentative D call TRBD1 (5 bases). CDR1 and CDR2 (germline): MNHNY, SVGAGI (reference sequence). The CDR3 contains 13 residues. CDR3 DNA: TGTGCCAGCAGAGGGACGGGGAATCAGCCCCAGCACTTT. Its protein is CASRGTGNQPQHF.

This clonotype was seen a handful of times. A clone one base away is much larger, so this may be a read error. Because the CDR3 is missing its conserved closing phenylalanine or tryptophan, this is likely a read error. The rearrangement uses TRBV29-1 and TRBJ1-2, with D unresolved. The germline CDR1 and CDR2 sequences are SQVTM and ANQGSEA. The CDR3 runs to 12 residues. The V and J ends lost 3 bases and 4 bases respectively, with 9 bases between them. The CDR3 loop is CSVESLGYGYTI. In DNA, the CDR3 is TGCAGCGTTGAGTCGTTAGGCTATGGCTACACCATC.

This clonotype was seen ten or more times. The chain links TRBV12-3 or TRBV12-4 to TRBJ1-2; 12 positions agree with TRBD1. This CDR3 has 15 residues. Losses at the gene ends were 6 bases for V and 4 bases for J; bases not matched to a gene: 6. The CDR3 protein is CASRPGTGGIYGYTF. The CDR3 DNA is TGTGCCAGCAGACCGGGGACAGGGGGCATCTATGGCTACACCTTC.

With regard to this clonotype: Mismatch with germline at one junction end may stem from a read error. The rearrangement joins TRBV6-1 to TRBJ2-1; D gene uncertain. This CDR3 comprises 13 residues. Per the germline V gene, CDR1 is MNHNS and CDR2 is SASEGT. CDR3 sequence (DNA): TGTGCCAGCACGGAAAACTCCTACGATGAGCAGTTCTTC. Its translation: CASTENSYDEQFF.

The chain has TRBV5-1 and TRBJ1-4, with D uncertain. CDR1 and CDR2 from the germline V gene are SGHRS and YFSETQ. CDR3 length: 14 residues. V was shortened by 0 bases and J by 8 bases, with 11 bases between the two germline ends. The CDR3 region is CASSLAGVGEKLFF. Written as DNA, the CDR3 is TGCGCCAGCAGCTTGGCCGGGGTCGGGGAAAAACTGTTTTTT.

This clonotype was seen more than once but under ten times. CDR3 nucleotides: TGTGCCAGCAGCCCTAGCGGGAGGGAGAACACCGGGGAGCTGTTTTTT. It translates to CASSPSGRENTGELFF. This sequence joins TRBV28 and TRBJ2-2, with 12 bases fitting TRBD2. CDR1 and CDR2 from the germline V gene are MDHEN and SYDVKM. Trimming at V came to 6 bases and at J to 1 base, leaving 3 bases not matched to a gene. The CDR3 loop spans 16 amino acids.

As regards this clonotype: The conserved phenylalanine or tryptophan is not found at the CDR3 terminus, so this likely reflects a read error. The chain recombines TRBV14 with TRBJ2-1, with 7 bases that match TRBD2. Losses at the gene ends were 0 bases for V and 5 bases for J; bases not matched to a gene: 10. Per germline, CDR1 SGHDN and CDR2 FVKESK. The CDR3 spans 17 residues. The chain's CDR3 is CASSQDPREGAHNEQFL. Written as DNA, the CDR3 is TGTGCCAGCAGCCAAGATCCGAGGGAGGGCGCCCACAATGAGCAGTTCTTA.

Comments on this clonotype: A much larger clone differs by one base, so this may be a read error. The genes are TRBV29-1 and TRBJ2-3; D is undetermined. This CDR3 has 12 amino acids. The ends were cut back, 5 bases at V and 1 base at J, with 7 bases in the middle. CDR1 SQVTM and CDR2 ANQGSEA come from the germline V gene. The CDR3: CSVLIGTDTQYF. In nucleotides, the CDR3 is TGCAGCGTTTTGATAGGCACAGATACGCAGTATTTT.

This clonotype was counted a few times. V gene TRBV28 combines with J gene TRBJ2-7; TRBD1 might be the D (5 bases). V lost 2 bases to trimming and J lost 4 bases, with 12 bases between them. CDR1 is MDHEN, CDR2 SYDVKM, per germline. CDR3 size: 14 residues. CDR3: CASSLLPQGYEQYF. DNA for the CDR3: TGTGCCAGCAGTTTACTACCTCAGGGTTACGAGCAGTACTTC.

The chain carries TRBV5-4 and TRBJ2-7; 10 nucleotides align to TRBD2. This CDR3 contains 18 residues. Germline V gene sequence: CDR1 SGHNT, CDR2 YYREEE (reference sequence). V shed 2 bases, J shed 7 bases, and the junction held 18 bases outside the gene matches. The DNA for the CDR3 is TGTGCCAGCAGCTTTCTTAGCGGGAGGCTTTCTTGGTTCTATGAGCAGTACTTC. Protein sequence: CASSFLSGRLSWFYEQYF.